The 28 T cell receptor beta chains listed next were all sequenced from one sample in a study of blood T cell repertoires in COVID-19. Libraries were prepared by immunoSEQ multiplex PCR; TCRdb keeps only in-frame clonotypes and omits some of them. Among 200,000 to 250,000 clones, roughly 85% were seen once, and the ten largest hold 2.4%. Source material: peripheral blood. These receptors all stem from a woman aged 70 to 79 with COVID-19, enrolled during active disease.

V usage is TRBV3-1 (or the pseudogene TRBV3-2) and J usage is TRBJ1-2, with 7 bases fitting TRBD1. The trim removed 1 base at V and 7 bases at J, leaving 6 bases unmatched. This CDR3 has 14 residues. CDR1 is LGHDT, CDR2 YNNKEL, per germline (reference sequence). In DNA form, the CDR3 reads TGTGCCAGCAGCCAAGGCAGGGGGGCGGTTGGCTACACCTTC. It is translated as CASSQGRGAVGYTF.

The chain employs TRBV2 and TRBJ1-5; D call uncertain. The CDR3 totals 16 residues. V shed 4 bases and J shed 0 bases, with 13 bases lying between them. Germline loops: CDR1 SNHLY, CDR2 FYNNEI. The CDR3: CASSGREMISNQPQHF. CDR3 DNA sequence: TGTGCCAGCAGTGGTCGCGAAATGATTAGCAATCAGCCCCAGCATTTT.

This clone was observed a handful of times. The rearrangement links TRBV7-8 to TRBJ1-5; 9 bases map to TRBD1. The ends lost 4 bases at V and 7 bases at J; junction bases unmatched: 5. Germline V gene sequence: CDR1 SGHVS, CDR2 FQNEAQ. The CDR3 extends over 14 amino acids. The DNA for the CDR3 is TGTGCCAGCAGCTGGGACAGGGTATACCAGCCCCAGCATTTT. This gives the protein CASSWDRVYQPQHF.

This chain connects TRBV5-1 to TRBJ1-2; D call uncertain. Trimming removed 1 base at V and 6 bases at J, with 10 bases between. The germline V gene has CDR1 SGHRS and CDR2 YFSETQ. The CDR3 is made up of 13 amino acids. CDR3 sequence: CASSLWVGDGYTF. The CDR3 region has the DNA TGCGCCAGCAGCTTGTGGGTGGGCGATGGCTACACCTTC.

The chain recombines TRBV19 with TRBJ1-2; 7 bases agree with TRBD1. V shed 4 bases and J 0 bases; nucleotides not matched to a gene: 11. The CDR3 contains 17 residues. Germline V gene data show CDR1 as LNHDA and CDR2 as SQIVND (reference sequence). The CDR3 DNA reads TGTGCCAGTAGTACCGGAAGGGGGCAGCAAGCTAACTATGGCTACACCTTC. It encodes CASSTGRGQQANYGYTF. The complete variable domain, with remaining parts taken from reference TRBV19 and TRBJ1-2, reads DGGITQSPKYLFRKEGQNVTLSCEQNLNHDAMYWYRQDPGQGLRLIYYSQIVNDFQKGDIAEGYSVSREKKESFPLTVTSAQKNPTAFYLCASSTGRGQQANYGYTFGSGTRLTVV.

The chain links TRBV5-4 to TRBJ2-1; 8 bases match TRBD2. The CDR3 spans 17 residues. Looked up from germline, CDR1 is SGHNT and CDR2 is YYREEE (reference sequence). The V gene end was trimmed by 2 bases and the J gene end by 0 bases; junction bases not matched to a gene: 7. Written as DNA, the CDR3 is TGTGCCAGCAGCTTAGACCGGGGGGGGAGCTCCTACAATGAGCAGTTCTTC. Its translation is CASSLDRGGSSYNEQFF. Full variable domain (missing parts from reference TRBV5-4 and TRBJ2-1): ETGVTQSPTHLIKTRGQQVTLRCSSQSGHNTVSWYQQALGQGPQFIFQYYREEENGRGNFPPRFSGLQFPNYSSELNVNALELDDSALYLCASSLDRGGSSYNEQFFGPGTRLTVL.

The table lists this clone with a count of one. This chain connects TRBV7-6 to TRBJ2-2; D is possibly TRBD1 (6 bases). V was pared by 8 bases and J by 0 bases, with 10 bases between. The germline V gene has CDR1 SGHVS and CDR2 FNYEAQ. This CDR3 is built from 14 residues. DNA of the CDR3: TGTGCCAGCCAGGGGATGACGAACACCGGGGAGCTGTTTTTT. Encoded protein: CASQGMTNTGELFF.

The chain links TRBV7-9 to TRBJ2-7; tentatively, D is TRBD1 (6 bases). This CDR3 is 15 amino acids long. CDR1 is SEHNR and CDR2 is FQNEAQ in the germline V gene (reference sequence). V lost 1 base to trimming and J lost 5 bases, with 15 bases between them. CDR3 sequence: CASSLGAGTPHEQYF. The CDR3 DNA is TGTGCCAGCAGCTTAGGAGCCGGGACACCCCACGAGCAGTACTTC.

This clone appeared a single time. The V gene is TRBV4-3, the J gene TRBJ2-7; D remains unclear. The germline gives CDR1 LGHNA, CDR2 YSLEER. This CDR3 spans 14 amino acids. With 0 bases removed from V and 2 bases from J, the gap between germline ends came to 8 bases. The CDR3 sequence: CASSQDRGAYEQYF. Written as DNA, the CDR3 is TGCGCCAGCAGCCAAGATCGAGGCGCCTACGAGCAGTACTTC.

The chain combines TRBV3-1 (or the pseudogene TRBV3-2) with TRBJ1-6, with D perhaps matching TRBD1 (6 bases). The length of the CDR3 is 16 residues. V was trimmed by 0 bases and J by 3 bases, leaving 9 bases between them. Germline loops: CDR1 LGHDT, CDR2 YNNKEL (reference sequence). The CDR3 spells CASSQDHRVYNSPLHF. In nucleotides, the CDR3 is TGTGCCAGCAGCCAAGATCACAGGGTCTATAATTCACCCCTCCACTTT.

The chain carries TRBV11-3 and TRBJ1-1; 8 nucleotides match TRBD1. The CDR3 has 16 residues. Germline CDR1 SGHNT, CDR2 YENEEA. The V and J ends lost 8 bases and 2 bases, in that order; junction bases with no gene match: 13. The CDR3 loop reads CASLGQGWGKNTEAFF. The CDR3 region has the DNA TGTGCCAGCCTAGGACAGGGCTGGGGAAAAAACACTGAAGCTTTCTTT.

The table lists this clone with a few counts. The gene calls are TRBV5-1 and TRBJ1-4, with D unresolved. This CDR3 contains 15 residues. The germline gives CDR1 SGHRS, CDR2 YFSETQ. The V gene lost 3 bases and the J gene lost 2 bases, with 11 bases spanning the gap. The CDR3 region has the DNA TGCGCCAGCAGCTACGGGGAGATGACTAATGAAAAACTGTTTTTT. Its protein product is CASSYGEMTNEKLFF. The full variable domain, with the rest looked up from reference TRBV5-1 and TRBJ1-4, is KAGVTQTPRYLIKTRGQQVTLSCSPISGHRSVSWYQQTPGQGLQFLFEYFSETQRNKGNFPGRFSGRQFSNSRSEMNVSTLELGDSALYLCASSYGEMTNEKLFFGSGTQLSVL.

The J gene is TRBJ1-2, the V gene TRBV4-3; D call uncertain. This CDR3 is 13 amino acids long. Per the germline V gene, CDR1 is LGHNA and CDR2 is YSLEER. The V end lost 0 bases, the J end lost 8 bases, and 10 bases lay between the germline ends. The CDR3 protein is CASSQDEESGYTF. In nucleotides, the CDR3 is TGCGCCAGCAGCCAAGATGAGGAGAGCGGCTACACCTTC.

The V gene is TRBV24-1, the J gene TRBJ2-2; TRBD1 is a possible D gene (5 bases). The CDR3 has 13 residues. Trimming took 1 base from V and 8 from J, leaving 7 bases between them. Germline lookup yields CDR1 KGHDR and CDR2 SFDVKD. The CDR3 bases are TGTGCCACCAGTGATTTCAGGGCTGGGGAGCTGTTTTTT. Protein product: CATSDFRAGELFF.

A few counts support this clone. The V gene is TRBV5-1, the J gene TRBJ2-7; 9 positions match TRBD1. Germline V CDR1 and CDR2: SGHRS, YFSETQ. After removal of 0 bases from V and 5 bases from J, the junction contained 9 bases not matched to a gene. The CDR3 loop spans 16 amino acids. CDR3 sequence: CASSLGGQGMMDEQYF. DNA for the CDR3: TGCGCCAGCAGCTTGGGGGGACAGGGTATGATGGACGAGCAGTACTTC.

V and J are TRBV3-1 (or the pseudogene TRBV3-2) and TRBJ1-1; no clear D gene. V dropped 4 bases and J dropped 6 bases, with 6 bases sitting between them. CDR3 length: 11 residues. Germline CDR1 is LGHDT and CDR2 is YNNKEL (reference sequence). CDR3 amino acids: CASSLEAEAFF. The CDR3 coding sequence is TGTGCCAGCAGCCTGGAGGCTGAAGCTTTCTTT.

CDR3 sequence reads: CASSAGGTDSWGYTF. The CDR3 DNA reads as TGTGCCAGCAGCGCAGGCGGGACGGACTCTTGGGGCTACACCTTC. The chain links TRBV5-4 to TRBJ1-2; D is possibly TRBD1 (5 bases). With 4 bases removed from V and 8 bases from J, the gap between germline ends came to 21 bases. From germline, CDR1 is SGHNT and CDR2 YYREEE (reference sequence). The CDR3 extends over 15 amino acids.

The V gene is TRBV7-2, the J gene TRBJ2-2, with TRBD1 matching over 8 bases. The CDR3 is 16 amino acids. V was clipped by 5 bases and J by 6 bases; unmatched bases: 11. Germline CDR1 SGHTA, CDR2 FQGNSA. Here the CDR3 reads CASSLRTGSRAGELFF. CDR3 DNA sequence: TGTGCCAGCAGCCTCCGGACAGGGTCCCGTGCCGGGGAGCTGTTTTTT. Using reference TRBV7-2 and TRBJ2-2 for the parts outside the CDR3, the full variable domain is GAGVSQSPSNKVTEKGKDVELRCDPISGHTALYWYRQSLGQGLEFLIYFQGNSAPDKSGLPSDRFSAERTGGSVSTLTIQRTQQEDSAVYLCASSLRTGSRAGELFFGEGSRLTVL.

V and J are TRBV5-6 and TRBJ2-2, with D perhaps matching TRBD2 (5 bases). CDR1 SGHDT and CDR2 YYEEEE come from the germline V gene. V was trimmed by 3 bases and J by 6 bases, leaving 12 bases between them. The CDR3 covers 14 residues. The CDR3 spells CASSSRGGAGELFF. The CDR3 DNA sequence: TGTGCCAGCAGCTCTCGAGGAGGCGCCGGGGAGCTGTTTTTT.

This chain uses TRBV10-2 with TRBJ2-5, with D possibly being TRBD2 (6 bases). The CDR3 covers 15 residues. V was cut by 5 bases and J by 2 bases, with 15 bases left in between. Germline loops: CDR1 WSHSY, CDR2 SAAADI. The CDR3 protein is CASSYQPGGQETQYF. The CDR3, as DNA: TGCGCCAGCAGTTACCAACCCGGGGGACAAGAGACCCAGTACTTC.

The chain links TRBV9 to TRBJ2-3, with D unresolved. Trimming cost V 4 bases and J 6 bases, with 12 bases left between them. Germline V gene data show CDR1 as SGDLS and CDR2 as YYNGEE. The CDR3 has 13 residues. DNA of the CDR3: TGTGCCAGCAGCTTGAGATATTTGGATACGCAGTATTTT. This translates into CASSLRYLDTQYF.

The chain is built from TRBV24-1 and TRBJ2-3, with D perhaps matching TRBD2 (6 bases). The CDR3 is 16 residues long. Germline-derived CDR1 and CDR2 are KGHDR and SFDVKD. Trimming left V 5 bases short and J 0 bases short, with 14 bases between. CDR3 sequence reads: CATSGGTAASTDTQYF. In DNA, the CDR3 is TGTGCCACCAGTGGCGGGACCGCAGCTAGCACAGATACGCAGTATTTT.

V and J are TRBV7-2 and TRBJ1-2, with a tentative D call TRBD1 (5 bases). Germline CDR1 SGHTA, CDR2 FQGNSA. There are 15 residues in the CDR3. V shed 1 base and J shed 5 bases, with 14 bases lying between them. CDR3 protein: CASSLVSVSGYGYTF. CDR3 DNA sequence: TGTGCCAGCAGCTTAGTTTCGGTTTCAGGGTATGGCTACACCTTC.

The chain is built from TRBV7-9 and TRBJ1-1; D is unclear. The V gene lost 5 bases and the J gene lost 5 bases, with 18 bases spanning the gap. This CDR3 comprises 15 residues. Germline CDR1 reads SEHNR; CDR2 reads FQNEAQ (reference sequence). The CDR3 here is CASSLPNLEGTEAFF. CDR3 nucleotides: TGTGCCAGCAGCCTGCCCAACCTGGAGGGTACTGAAGCTTTCTTT.

In its sample, this clone was seen once. The rearrangement links TRBV14 to TRBJ2-1; 9 positions match TRBD1. From germline, CDR1 is SGHDN and CDR2 FVKESK. The CDR3 runs to 17 residues. After removal of 5 bases from V and 6 bases from J, the junction contained 14 bases not matched to a gene. The CDR3 nucleotides read TGTGCCAGCAGCTTTCTTCCCGGGACAGGGTTTGGCAATGAGCAGTTCTTC. Its protein is CASSFLPGTGFGNEQFF. The complete variable domain, with remaining parts taken from reference TRBV14 and TRBJ2-1, reads EAGVTQFPSHSVIEKGQTVTLRCDPISGHDNLYWYRRVMGKEIKFLLHFVKESKQDESGMPNNRFLAERTGGTYSTLKVQPAELEDSGVYFCASSFLPGTGFGNEQFFGPGTRLTVL.

The rearrangement links TRBV7-8 to TRBJ1-2; D perhaps matches TRBD1 (5 bases). The CDR3 has 14 residues. Trimming stripped 5 bases from V and 7 bases from J, with 17 bases between. Germline loops: CDR1 SGHVS, CDR2 FQNEAQ. DNA of the CDR3: TGTGCCAGCAGCCCGAGGAGGGACGTCCTTGGCTACACCTTC. As protein: CASSPRRDVLGYTF.

The chain carries TRBV7-2 and TRBJ2-2; D is uncertain. Looked up from germline, CDR1 is SGHTA and CDR2 is FQGNSA. CDR3 size: 15 residues. V was shortened by 1 base and J by 6 bases, with 12 bases between the two germline ends. The chain's CDR3 is CASSLEAGIAGELFF. CDR3 DNA: TGTGCCAGCAGCTTAGAGGCAGGTATCGCCGGGGAGCTGTTTTTT.

The CDR3 DNA follows: TGTGCCAGCAGCTTGCTGGGACAGGGGGGATACGAGCAGTACTTC. This translates into CASSLLGQGGYEQYF. The chain employs TRBV5-4 and TRBJ2-7, with 11 bases fitting TRBD1. V dropped 1 base and J dropped 4; count of bases not matched to a gene: 4. This CDR3 region has 15 residues. The germline V gene has CDR1 SGHNT and CDR2 YYREEE (reference sequence).